The 3 T cell receptor beta chains reported below all come from one sample, sequenced in a study of T cell responses to AZD1222 COVID-19 vaccine. Repertoires were generated with immunoSEQ multiplex PCR, while TCRdb's copy carries only in-frame clones and drops some. The top ten clones hold 20% to 25% of a sample with about 47,000 clones, about four fifths of them seen once. Sequences were derived from peripheral blood, sampled 28 days after the second dose of the MenACWY control vaccine. These receptors originate from an adult who received the MenACWY meningococcal vaccine as a control.

The chain carries TRBV3-1 (or the pseudogene TRBV3-2) and TRBJ2-2, with D possibly called TRBD1 or TRBD2 (5 bases each). The V and J ends lost 5 bases and 6 bases respectively, with 13 bases between them. CDR3 size: 14 residues. CDR1 LGHDT and CDR2 YNNKEL come from the germline V gene (reference sequence). CDR3 DNA sequence: TGTGCCAGCAGCGGTCTTCGGGACGCCGGGGAGCTGTTTTTT. Translated, it gives CASSGLRDAGELFF.

This clone was observed once. The rearrangement joins TRBV2 to TRBJ1-3; no clear D. In germline, CDR1 is SNHLY, CDR2 FYNNEI. The V gene lost 6 bases and the J gene lost 0 bases, with 6 bases spanning the gap. The CDR3 spans 13 residues. The DNA of the CDR3 is TGTGCCAGCAGGGACCTCTCTGGAAACACCATATATTTT. This translates into CASRDLSGNTIYF.

This chain connects TRBV5-1 to TRBJ2-5; D possibly uses TRBD1 or TRBD2 (5 bases each). Between the trimmed V and J ends, which lost 6 bases and 5 bases, there was a span of 20 bases. In germline, CDR1 is SGHRS, CDR2 YFSETQ. The CDR3 consists of 15 residues. CDR3 loop: CASKGFREGLETQYF. The CDR3 bases are TGCGCCAGCAAAGGGTTCAGAGAGGGGTTGGAGACCCAGTACTTC.